Following are 14 T cell receptor beta chains from one sample sequenced in a study of cytotoxic CD8 clonotypes in ibrutinib-treated CLL (dated by TCRdb to the early 2020s). The label giving this sample's time point can be read as: approximately 2 years on ibrutinib. The library came from the immunoSEQ multiplex PCR assay. As stored in TCRdb, this immuneACCESS dataset retains in-frame rearrangements with V and J assigned. A fraction of the clones does not appear; measured against another copy, unresolved V genes explain less than half of the discrepancy, and the remainder lacks a known reason. The sample records 130,000 or so clones, 80% to 90% of which are singletons. 2.5% to 3.5% of the sample rests with the top ten. The source material was PBMCs, sampled after 24 months of ibrutinib treatment. The receptors stem from a human donor with chronic lymphocytic leukemia.

J is TRBJ2-4 and V is TRBV10-1; 9 bases fit TRBD1. The V gene end was trimmed by 5 bases and the J gene end by 0 bases; junction bases not matched to a gene: 2. The CDR3 has 15 residues. CDR1 and CDR2 from the germline V gene are WNHNN and SYGVQD (reference sequence). The CDR3 DNA sequence: TGCGCCAGCAGTCGGGACAGGGTAGCCAAAAACATTCAGTACTTC. This translates into CASSRDRVAKNIQYF.

The V call is TRBV6-5, the J call TRBJ1-2, with D unclear. In germline, CDR1 is MNHEY, CDR2 SVGAGI. This CDR3 is 14 amino acids long. Trimming cost V 5 bases and J 0 bases, with 10 bases left between them. CDR3 sequence: CASSPDGANYGYTF. In DNA form, the CDR3 reads TGTGCCAGCAGTCCTGACGGAGCTAACTATGGCTACACCTTC.

The J gene is TRBJ2-2, the V gene TRBV9; D may correspond to TRBD1 or TRBD2 (5 bases each). Per germline, CDR1 SGDLS and CDR2 YYNGEE. CDR3 length: 16 amino acids. The V end lost 0 bases, the J end lost 0 bases, and 9 bases lay between the germline ends. The CDR3 region is CASSVGRTSNTGELFF. The CDR3 nucleotides read TGTGCCAGCAGCGTAGGGAGGACATCGAACACCGGGGAGCTGTTTTTT.

The rearrangement uses TRBV30 and TRBJ2-5; D is unresolved. Germline CDR1 GTSNPN, CDR2 SVGIG (reference sequence). CDR3 length: 12 amino acids. V was pared by 2 bases and J by 5 bases, with 9 bases between. The CDR3 coding sequence is TGTGCCTGGAGTCCCAAATTTGAGACCCAGTACTTC. This codes for CAWSPKFETQYF.

The gene calls are TRBV7-9 and TRBJ2-3; the match to TRBD2 covers 9 bases. There are 13 residues in the CDR3. With 8 bases clipped from V and 2 bases from J, the junction kept 2 bases outside the gene matches. Germline assignment: CDR1 SEHNR and CDR2 FQNEAQ (reference sequence). The DNA for the CDR3 is TGTGCCAGCCAGCGGGGGGTCACAGATACGCAGTATTTT. This sequence encodes CASQRGVTDTQYF.

V usage is TRBV25-1 and J usage is TRBJ2-7; no clear D gene. The CDR3 length is 13 residues. Germline V gene data show CDR1 as MGHDK and CDR2 as SYGVNS. Between the trimmed V and J ends, which lost 2 bases and 3 bases, there was a span of 8 bases. The chain's CDR3 is CASSEAHLYEQYF. CDR3 DNA: TGTGCCAGCAGTGAAGCTCATCTCTACGAGCAGTACTTC.

The rearrangement links TRBV18 to TRBJ1-3; 7 bases agree with TRBD1. The CDR3 has 17 amino acids. Germline loops: CDR1 KGHSH, CDR2 LQKENI. The junction had 11 bases not matched to a gene; V was cut back by 3 bases and J by 3 bases. CDR3 loop: CASSPTGASSSGNTIYF. DNA of the CDR3: TGTGCCAGCTCACCCACAGGGGCTTCATCTAGTGGAAACACCATATATTTT. The full variable domain, with the rest looked up from reference TRBV18 and TRBJ1-3, is NAGVMQNPRHLVRRRGQEARLRCSPMKGHSHVYWYRQLPEEGLKFMVYLQKENIIDESGMPKERFSAEFPKEGPSILRIQQVVRGDSAAYFCASSPTGASSSGNTIYFGEGSWLTVV.

The chain links TRBV7-2 to TRBJ2-7; D tentatively reads TRBD1 or TRBD2 (5 bases each). Germline V lookup: CDR1 SGHTA, CDR2 FQGNSA. V was clipped by 5 bases and J by 3 bases, with 17 bases between them. This CDR3 has 15 residues. CDR3 DNA sequence: TGTGCCAGCAGCCCCAGCCGGGGCTTAGGCTACGAGCAGTACTTC. Encoded protein: CASSPSRGLGYEQYF.

The J gene is TRBJ1-5, the V gene TRBV9, with D tentatively TRBD1 (5 bases). Germline values: CDR1 SGDLS, CDR2 YYNGEE. The germline V and J ends were trimmed by 0 bases and 4 bases, with 11 bases remaining between them. This CDR3 region has 15 residues. The CDR3 is CASSVGQGWNQPQHF. In nucleotides, the CDR3 is TGTGCCAGCAGCGTAGGGCAGGGATGGAATCAGCCCCAGCATTTT.

The J gene is TRBJ1-4, the V gene TRBV10-3; 7 nucleotides align to TRBD1. Germline V CDR1 and CDR2: ENHRY, SYGVKD. The ends lost 5 bases at V and 7 bases at J; junction bases unmatched: 1. This CDR3 region has 12 residues. As DNA, the CDR3 is TGTGCCATCAGTAACAGGGGTGAAAAACTGTTTTTT. This codes for CAISNRGEKLFF.

This chain connects TRBV2 to TRBJ2-4, with D unresolved. Per germline, CDR1 SNHLY and CDR2 FYNNEI. Trimming took off 1 base at V and 7 bases at J, with 8 bases between the two ends. This CDR3 is built from 13 residues. The CDR3 nucleotides read TGTGCCAGCAGTGAAGGCCGAAGCAACATTCAGTACTTC. Translating gives CASSEGRSNIQYF.

The chain joins TRBV29-1 to TRBJ1-1; a weak D match, TRBD1 (5 bases). This CDR3 contains 13 residues. CDR1 is SQVTM and CDR2 is ANQGSEA in the germline V gene. The ends were cut back, 4 bases at V and 4 bases at J, with 13 bases in the middle. The CDR3 loop reads CSVAGTLGTEAFF. CDR3 in DNA: TGCAGCGTTGCGGGGACGCTGGGCACTGAAGCTTTCTTT. The entire variable domain, with the rest obtained from reference TRBV29-1 and TRBJ1-1, is as follows: SAVISQKPSRDICQRGTSLTIQCQVDSQVTMMFWYRQQPGQSLTLIATANQGSEATYESGFVIDKFPISRPNLTFSTLTVSNMSPEDSSIYLCSVAGTLGTEAFFGQGTRLTVV.

The chain has TRBV11-2 and TRBJ2-7; 7 bases are shared with TRBD1. The CDR3 length is 16 residues. After removal of 4 bases from V and 2 bases from J, the junction contained 11 bases not matched to a gene. The germline V gene encodes CDR1 SGHAT and CDR2 FQNNGV. The CDR3 region has the DNA TGTGCCAGCAGCTCTCCTCCAGACAGGGTTGCCTACGAGCAGTACTTC. It yields the protein CASSSPPDRVAYEQYF.

The CDR3 loop is CASSLARPIGTGHHEQYF. The CDR3 DNA sequence: TGTGCCAGCAGCTTAGCCCGGCCGATAGGGACAGGGCACCACGAGCAGTACTTC. The chain links TRBV11-2 to TRBJ2-7; 9 bases match TRBD1. The CDR3 runs 18 residues. Trimming cost V 1 base and J 5 bases; bases outside gene matches: 15. The germline CDR1 and CDR2 sequences are SGHAT and FQNNGV.